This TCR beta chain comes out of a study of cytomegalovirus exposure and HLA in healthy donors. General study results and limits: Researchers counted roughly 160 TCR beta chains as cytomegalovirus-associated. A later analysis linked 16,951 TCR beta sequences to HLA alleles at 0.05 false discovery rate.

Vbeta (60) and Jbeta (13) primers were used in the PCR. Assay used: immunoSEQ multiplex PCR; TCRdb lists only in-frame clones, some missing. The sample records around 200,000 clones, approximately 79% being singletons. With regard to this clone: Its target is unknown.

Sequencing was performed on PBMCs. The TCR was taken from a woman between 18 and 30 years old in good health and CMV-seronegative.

The CDR3 DNA reads as TGTGCCAGCAGTTCGCCCACGGGGGTAGGTGAGACCCAGTACTTC. Amino acid sequence: CASSSPTGVGETQYF. V is TRBV28 and J is TRBJ2-5; TRBD2 is a possible D gene (6 bases). Germline V gene lookup returns CDR1 MDHEN and CDR2 SYDVKM. Trimming shortened V by 4 bases and J by 5 bases, and 17 bases separated the two germline ends. There are 15 residues in the CDR3. Full variable domain (missing parts from reference TRBV28 and TRBJ2-5): DVKVTQSSRYLVKRTGEKVFLECVQDMDHENMFWYRQDPGLGLRLIYFSYDVKMKEKGDIPEGYSVSREKKERFSLILESASTNQTSMYLCASSSPTGVGETQYFGPGTRLLVL.